This T cell receptor beta chain was captured in a study of OX40 agonist ivuxolimab in advanced cancers. Study observations and caveats: A proportion of nonresponders additionally exhibited low normalized T-cell clonal expansion. Partial responders receiving 0.1-3.0 mg/kg showed among the lowest clonal expansion.

In the case of this clone: What it recognizes is unknown.

Autoimmune disease history or systemic immunosuppression led to patients being barred. Assay used: immunoSEQ multiplex PCR; TCRdb lists only in-frame clones, some missing. The profile shows roughly 70,000 clones, 85% to 95% of them singletons. This specimen consisted of CD4+ or CD8+ T cells sorted from blood, obtained in a trial of the OX40 agonist ivuxolimab. The clonotype comes from an adult with an advanced solid tumor such as melanoma, head and neck, liver or kidney cancer.

The CDR3 DNA reads TGTGCCAGCAGCGCCTCTTCAATCCGACTAGCCCGCAATGAGCAGTTCTTC. It codes for CASSASSIRLARNEQFF. The rearrangement uses TRBV21-1 and TRBJ2-1; TRBD2, the table's D call, was not compared with the DNA. TRBV21-1 is designated a pseudogene. The CDR3 has 17 residues.